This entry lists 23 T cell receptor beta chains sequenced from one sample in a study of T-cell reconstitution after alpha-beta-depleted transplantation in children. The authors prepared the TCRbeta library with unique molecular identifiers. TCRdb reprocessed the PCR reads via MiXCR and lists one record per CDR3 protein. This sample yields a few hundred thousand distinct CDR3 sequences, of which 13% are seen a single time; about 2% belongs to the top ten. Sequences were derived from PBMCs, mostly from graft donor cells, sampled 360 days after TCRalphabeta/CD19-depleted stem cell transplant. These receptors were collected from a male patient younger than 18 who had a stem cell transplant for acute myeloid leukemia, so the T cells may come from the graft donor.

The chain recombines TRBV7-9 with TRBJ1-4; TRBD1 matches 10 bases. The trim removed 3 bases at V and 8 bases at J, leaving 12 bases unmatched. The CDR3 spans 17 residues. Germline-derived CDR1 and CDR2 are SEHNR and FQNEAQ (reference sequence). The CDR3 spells CASSFGTGVRVWEKLFF. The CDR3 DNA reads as TGTGCCAGCAGCTTCGGGACAGGGGTCCGGGTCTGGGAAAAACTGTTTTTT.

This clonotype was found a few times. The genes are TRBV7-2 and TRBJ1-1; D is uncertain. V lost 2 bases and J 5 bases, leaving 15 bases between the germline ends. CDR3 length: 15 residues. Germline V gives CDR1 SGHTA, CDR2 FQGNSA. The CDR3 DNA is TGTGCCAGCAGCTTAAAGGACCCGGGCTGGACTGAAGCTTTCTTT. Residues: CASSLKDPGWTEAFF.

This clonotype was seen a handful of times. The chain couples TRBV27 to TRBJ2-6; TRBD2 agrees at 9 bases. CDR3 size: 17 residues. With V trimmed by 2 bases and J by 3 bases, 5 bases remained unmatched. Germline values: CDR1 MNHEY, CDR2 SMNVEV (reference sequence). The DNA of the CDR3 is TGTGCCAGCAGTTTAATTAGCGGGAGCCATGGGGCCAACGTCCTGACTTTC. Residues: CASSLISGSHGANVLTF.

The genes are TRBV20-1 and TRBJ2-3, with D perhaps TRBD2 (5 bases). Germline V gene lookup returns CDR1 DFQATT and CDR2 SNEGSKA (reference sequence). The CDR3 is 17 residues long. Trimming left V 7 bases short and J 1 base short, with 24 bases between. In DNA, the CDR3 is TGCAGTGATAGTAGTAGCGTCGGAGAAAGCGGCACAGATACGCAGTATTTT. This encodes CSDSSSVGESGTDTQYF.

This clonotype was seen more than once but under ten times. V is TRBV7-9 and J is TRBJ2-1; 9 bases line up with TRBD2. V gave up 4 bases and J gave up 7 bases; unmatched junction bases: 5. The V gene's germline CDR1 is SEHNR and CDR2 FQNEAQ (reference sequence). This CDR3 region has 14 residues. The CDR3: CASSYLAGLNEQFF. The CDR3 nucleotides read TGTGCCAGCAGCTACCTAGCGGGACTGAATGAGCAGTTCTTC.

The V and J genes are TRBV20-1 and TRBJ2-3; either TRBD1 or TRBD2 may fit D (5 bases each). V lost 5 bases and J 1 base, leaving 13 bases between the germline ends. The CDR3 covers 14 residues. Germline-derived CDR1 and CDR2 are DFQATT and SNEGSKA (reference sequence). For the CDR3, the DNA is TGCAGTGCTCCCGGGACCCCGGGCACAGATACGCAGTATTTT. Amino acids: CSAPGTPGTDTQYF.

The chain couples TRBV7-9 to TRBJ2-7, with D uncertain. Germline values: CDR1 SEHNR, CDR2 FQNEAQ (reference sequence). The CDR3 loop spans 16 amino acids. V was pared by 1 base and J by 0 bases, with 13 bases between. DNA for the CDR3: TGTGCCAGCAGCTTAGTGGGAAATTGGGTCTCCTACGAGCAGTACTTC. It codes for CASSLVGNWVSYEQYF.

CDR3 nucleotide sequence: TGCGCCAGCAGCTCGGACCAGGGATTCTACTACGAGCAGTACTTC. Its protein product is CASSSDQGFYYEQYF. The V gene is TRBV5-1, the J gene TRBJ2-7; D might be TRBD1 (5 bases). The CDR3 is made up of 15 amino acids. Trimming took off 3 bases at V and 3 bases at J, with 16 bases between the two ends. Germline CDR1 and CDR2: SGHRS and YFSETQ.

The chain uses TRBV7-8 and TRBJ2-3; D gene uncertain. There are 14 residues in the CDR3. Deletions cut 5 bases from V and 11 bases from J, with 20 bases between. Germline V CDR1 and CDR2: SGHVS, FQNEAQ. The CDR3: CASSPSHYYIGQYF. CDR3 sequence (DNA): TGTGCCAGCAGCCCGTCGCACTACTATATCGGGCAGTATTTT.

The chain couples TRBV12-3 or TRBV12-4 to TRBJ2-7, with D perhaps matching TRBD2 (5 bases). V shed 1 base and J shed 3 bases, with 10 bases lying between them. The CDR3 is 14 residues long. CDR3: CASSLESGLYEQYF. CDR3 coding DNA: TGTGCCAGCAGTTTAGAGTCAGGACTCTACGAGCAGTACTTC.

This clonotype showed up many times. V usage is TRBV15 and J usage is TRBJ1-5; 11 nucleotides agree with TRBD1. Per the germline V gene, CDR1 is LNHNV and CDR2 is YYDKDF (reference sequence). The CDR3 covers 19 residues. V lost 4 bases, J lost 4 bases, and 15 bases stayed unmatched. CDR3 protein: CATSIWSPRGTGGNQPQHF. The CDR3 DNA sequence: TGTGCCACCAGCATTTGGAGCCCTCGCGGGACAGGGGGTAATCAGCCCCAGCATTTT.

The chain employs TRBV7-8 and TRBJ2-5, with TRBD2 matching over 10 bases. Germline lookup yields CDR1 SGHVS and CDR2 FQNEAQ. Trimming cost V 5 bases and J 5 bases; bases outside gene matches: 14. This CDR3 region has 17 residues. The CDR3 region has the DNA TGTGCCAGCAGCCCCTACGGGACTAGCGTATACTCCGAGACCCAGTACTTC. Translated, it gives CASSPYGTSVYSETQYF.

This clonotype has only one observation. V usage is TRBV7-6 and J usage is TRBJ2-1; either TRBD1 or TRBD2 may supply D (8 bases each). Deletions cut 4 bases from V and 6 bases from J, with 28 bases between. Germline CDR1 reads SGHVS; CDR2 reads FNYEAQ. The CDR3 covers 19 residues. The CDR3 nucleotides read TGTGCCAGCAGCTCCAGCGGGCAGGGGGCACTAGCGGCGGGCAATGAGCAGTTCTTC. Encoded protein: CASSSSGQGALAAGNEQFF. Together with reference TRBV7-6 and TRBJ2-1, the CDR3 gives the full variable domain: GAGVSQSPRYKVTKRGQDVALRCDPISGHVSLYWYRQALGQGPEFLTYFNYEAQQDKSGLPNDRFSAERPEGSISTLTIQRTEQRDSAMYRCASSSSGQGALAAGNEQFFGPGTRLTVL.

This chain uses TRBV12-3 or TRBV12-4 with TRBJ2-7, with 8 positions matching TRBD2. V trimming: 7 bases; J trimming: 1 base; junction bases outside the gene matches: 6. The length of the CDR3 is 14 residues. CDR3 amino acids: CASTRGGCSYEQYF. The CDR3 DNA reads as TGTGCCAGCACCCGGGGGGGGTGTTCCTACGAGCAGTACTTC.

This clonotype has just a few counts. The DNA for the CDR3 is TGCGCCAGCAGCCCGACGGGCCCGGCGGGGAGGGTTGAAGCTTTCTTT. Residues: CASSPTGPAGRVEAFF. V and J are TRBV5-1 and TRBJ1-1; D gene ambiguous. CDR1 SGHRS and CDR2 YFSETQ come from the germline V gene. This CDR3 region has 16 residues. The germline V and J ends were trimmed by 4 bases and 7 bases, with 23 bases remaining between them.

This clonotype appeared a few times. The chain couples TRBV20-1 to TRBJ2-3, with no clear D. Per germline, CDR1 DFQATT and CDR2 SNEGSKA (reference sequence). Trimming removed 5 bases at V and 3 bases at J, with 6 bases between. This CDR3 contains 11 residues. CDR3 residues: CSAEATDTQYF. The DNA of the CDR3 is TGCAGTGCTGAGGCGACAGATACGCAGTATTTT.

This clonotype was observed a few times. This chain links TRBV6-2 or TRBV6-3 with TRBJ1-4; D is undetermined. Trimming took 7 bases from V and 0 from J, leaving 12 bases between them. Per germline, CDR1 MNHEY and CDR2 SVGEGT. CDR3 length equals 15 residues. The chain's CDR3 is CASTNGRSTNEKLFF. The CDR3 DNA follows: TGTGCCAGCACCAATGGGCGGTCAACTAATGAAAAACTGTTTTTT.

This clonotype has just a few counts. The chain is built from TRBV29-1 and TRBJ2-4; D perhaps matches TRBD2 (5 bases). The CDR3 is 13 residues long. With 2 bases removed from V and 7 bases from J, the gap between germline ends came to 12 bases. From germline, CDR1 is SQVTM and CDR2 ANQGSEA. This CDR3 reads CSVELVDLNIQYF. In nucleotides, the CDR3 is TGCAGCGTTGAATTAGTGGACTTGAACATTCAGTACTTC.

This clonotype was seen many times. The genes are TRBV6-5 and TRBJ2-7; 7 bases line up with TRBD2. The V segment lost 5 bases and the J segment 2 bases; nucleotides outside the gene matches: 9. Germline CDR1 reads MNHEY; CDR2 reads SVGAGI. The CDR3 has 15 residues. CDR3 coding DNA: TGTGCCAGCAGTCACGTGGGGGGGTCCCCCTACGAGCAGTACTTC. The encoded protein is CASSHVGGSPYEQYF.

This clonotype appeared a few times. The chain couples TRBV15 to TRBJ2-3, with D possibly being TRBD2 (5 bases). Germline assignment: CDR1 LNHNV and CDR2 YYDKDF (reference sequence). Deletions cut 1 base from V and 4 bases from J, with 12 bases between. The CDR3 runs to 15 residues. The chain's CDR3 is CATSRGGAGADTQYF. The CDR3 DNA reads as TGTGCCACCAGCAGAGGGGGAGCCGGGGCAGATACGCAGTATTTT.

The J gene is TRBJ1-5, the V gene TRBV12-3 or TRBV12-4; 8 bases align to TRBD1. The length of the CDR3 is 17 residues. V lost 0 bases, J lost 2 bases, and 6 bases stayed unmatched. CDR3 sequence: CASSLALWDRRNQPQHF. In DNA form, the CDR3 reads TGTGCCAGCAGTTTAGCGCTATGGGACAGGCGCAATCAGCCCCAGCATTTT.

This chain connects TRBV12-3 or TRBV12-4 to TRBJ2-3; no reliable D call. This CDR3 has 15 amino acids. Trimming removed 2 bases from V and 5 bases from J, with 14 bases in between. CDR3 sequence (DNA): TGTGCCAGCAGTTTAAGGAACTACGTTCGAGATACGCAGTATTTT. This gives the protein CASSLRNYVRDTQYF.

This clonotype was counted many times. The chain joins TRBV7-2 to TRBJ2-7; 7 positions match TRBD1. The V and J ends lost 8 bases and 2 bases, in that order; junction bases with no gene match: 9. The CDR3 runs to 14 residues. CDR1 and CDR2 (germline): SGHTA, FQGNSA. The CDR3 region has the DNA TGTGCCAGCGACAACAGGGGTGACACCTACGAGCAGTACTTC. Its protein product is CASDNRGDTYEQYF.